This T cell receptor beta chain came from a study of low-dose radiotherapy and immunotherapy resistance in tumors. Across the whole study: Intravenous administration to patients comprised nivolumab at 240 mg every two weeks and ipilimumab at 1 mg/kg every six weeks.

It was with a constant-region primer and a V-primer adapter that TCRs were amplified over 20 PCR cycles. One entry per CDR3 protein results from TCRdb running MiXCR on the reads. The sample includes some 52,000 distinct CDR3 sequences, approximately 33% seen only once; the top ten take over 7%. Time point described: after trial treatment. Described treatment: LDRT plus nivolumab, ipilimumab, low-dose cyclophosphamide and aspirin (RACIN trial). Nivolumab, ipilimumab, aspirin, low-dose cyclophosphamide and low-dose radiotherapy were given to donors. The CDR3 is made up of 14 amino acids. With 5 bases clipped from V and 3 bases from J, the junction kept 3 bases outside the gene matches. CDR1 is SGHDT and CDR2 is YYEEEE in the germline V gene. The table lists this clonotype with many counts.

The V call is TRBV5-6, the J call TRBJ2-4, with TRBD1 matching 9 bases. The source is a male donor with rectosigmoid adenocarcinoma. The specimen comprised PBMCs, sampled after low-dose radiotherapy plus immunotherapy. As DNA, the CDR3 is TGTGCCAGCAGTTCGGGACAGGGCAAAAACATTCAGTACTTC. It encodes CASSSGQGKNIQYF.